This entry lists 6 T cell receptor beta chains sequenced from one sample in a study of T cells in Graves' hyperthyroidism and ophthalmopathy. RNA transcripts were the template for amplifying TCR beta CDR3 regions. The HTBI primer set was used in a first-round RT-PCR of the TCR CDR3. TCRdb re-analysed the multiplex PCR reads in MiXCR, keeping a single row per CDR3 protein. The top ten hold approximately 6.8% of the sample, which has approximately 700,000 distinct CDR3 sequences, roughly 45% seen once. Sequencing input: peripheral blood or thyroid tissue (not recorded which). These receptors originate from an adult man with Graves' disease, either hyperthyroidism or ophthalmopathy (not recorded which).

The chain employs TRBV10-3 and TRBJ1-1; no clear D gene. This CDR3 is built from 13 residues. Germline CDR1 is ENHRY and CDR2 is SYGVKD. The V gene lost 2 bases and the J gene lost 5 bases, with 9 bases spanning the gap. The CDR3 sequence: CAISERRGTEAFF. Here the CDR3 DNA reads TGTGCCATCAGTGAGAGACGAGGGACTGAAGCTTTCTTT.

The table lists this clonotype with a few counts. The chain joins TRBV12-3 or TRBV12-4 to TRBJ1-4, with unresolved D. The CDR3 spans 15 residues. V was clipped by 5 bases and J by 7 bases, with 17 bases between them. CDR3 in amino acids: CASSDSGPVREKLFF. In nucleotides, the CDR3 is TGTGCCAGCAGTGACTCGGGCCCGGTTCGTGAAAAACTGTTTTTT.

This chain connects TRBV20-1 to TRBJ2-7; D is ambiguous. Trimming pared 0 bases from V and 5 bases from J, leaving 14 bases between. Germline V gives CDR1 DFQATT, CDR2 SNEGSKA (reference sequence). The CDR3 contains 14 residues. CDR3 nucleotide sequence: TGCAGTGCTAGAGATAGAGCACATTTCGACGAGCAGTACTTC. Its protein product is CSARDRAHFDEQYF.

As to this clonotype: The junction shows a germline mismatch at one end, possibly a read error. The J gene is TRBJ2-7, the V gene TRBV5-1; D is perhaps TRBD2 (7 bases). The CDR3 is made up of 14 amino acids. Germline-derived CDR1 and CDR2 are SGHRS and YFSETQ. CDR3 region: CASSSGTLSYEQCF. In DNA, the CDR3 is TGCGCCAGCAGCAGCGGGACACTCTCCTACGAGCAGTGCTTC.

The V gene is TRBV19, the J gene TRBJ1-2; 8 bases map to TRBD1. This CDR3 has 12 amino acids. Germline V gene lookup returns CDR1 LNHDA and CDR2 SQIVND (reference sequence). V trimming: 8 bases; J trimming: 9 bases; junction bases outside the gene matches: 8. CDR3 sequence: CASARTGSSYTF. The CDR3 DNA follows: TGTGCCAGTGCCCGGACAGGGTCGAGCTACACCTTC.

This clonotype was seen more than once but under ten times. The chain employs TRBV9 and TRBJ2-6; D could derive from TRBD1 or TRBD2 (5 bases each). The CDR3 contains 17 residues. Germline CDR1 and CDR2: SGDLS and YYNGEE. Trimming took 4 bases from V and 0 from J, leaving 14 bases between them. CDR3 sequence: CASSPGPPTSGANVLTF. CDR3 sequence (DNA): TGTGCCAGCAGCCCGGGACCTCCGACCTCTGGGGCCAACGTCCTGACTTTC.